This T cell receptor (beta chain) originates from a study of T cells after yellow fever vaccination. This clonotype was counted between two and nine times. Its target is not known. Germline V gene sequence: CDR1 KGHSY, CDR2 FQNENV. V lost 0 bases to trimming and J lost 0 bases, with 6 bases between them. The CDR3 runs 15 residues. General study points: Reappearance after the booster was seen for most primary-vaccination clones, at 95% to 97% CD4 and around 90% CD8.

5'RACE template switching generated TCR cDNA, adding a universal primer site and UMIs. TCRdb itself ran the 5' RACE reads through MiXCR, one entry per CDR3 protein. The repertoire holds a few hundred thousand distinct CDR3 sequences, around a sixth seen once, with roughly a sixth in the top ten. The source material was PBMCs, sampled before the yellow fever booster vaccination. This receptor was taken from a man aged 18 to 29 who received the YFV17D yellow fever vaccine. The chain couples TRBV16 to TRBJ1-5; D not certain. CDR3 bases: TGTGCCAGCAGCCAATCGTCGGTTAGCAATCAGCCCCAGCATTTT. It yields the protein CASSQSSVSNQPQHF.